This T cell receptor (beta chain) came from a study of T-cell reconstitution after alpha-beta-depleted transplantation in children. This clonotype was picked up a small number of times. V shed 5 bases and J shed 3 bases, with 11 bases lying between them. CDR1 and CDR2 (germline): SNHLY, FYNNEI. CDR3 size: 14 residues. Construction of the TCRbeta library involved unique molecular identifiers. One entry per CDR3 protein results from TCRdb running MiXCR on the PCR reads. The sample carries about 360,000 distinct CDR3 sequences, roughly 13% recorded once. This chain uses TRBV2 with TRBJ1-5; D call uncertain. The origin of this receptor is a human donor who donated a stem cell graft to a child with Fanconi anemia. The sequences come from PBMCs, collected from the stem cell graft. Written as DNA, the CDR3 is TGTGCCAGCAGTACCGCCTTACTCAATCAGCCCCAGCATTTT. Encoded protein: CASSTALLNQPQHF.